This TCR beta chain is drawn from a study of glioma-infiltrating T cells. This clonotype was seen a few times. The antigen is undetermined. From germline, CDR1 is SQVTM and CDR2 ANQGSEA. The ends were cut back, 4 bases at V and 0 bases at J, with 11 bases in the middle. CDR3 length equals 14 residues. TCR alpha and beta CDR3 regions were amplified from RNA using iRepertoire nested multiplex PCR. TCRdb analysed the multiplex PCR reads with MiXCR anew, one entry per CDR3 protein. Among about 190,000 distinct CDR3 sequences listed, 32% were seen once. Study results and limitations: Above-expected tissue-blood divergence occurred in all gliomas, most in low-grade ones.

The origin of this receptor is a human donor with low-grade glioma or glioblastoma, undergoing nonglioma brain surgery, or in good health (not recorded which). The chain carries TRBV29-1 and TRBJ2-3; TRBD2 is a possible D gene (6 bases). The material sequenced was glioma tissue, nonneoplastic brain tissue, or PBMCs (not recorded which). This CDR3 is CSVGVGTSTDTQYF. The CDR3 region has the DNA TGCAGCGTTGGTGTGGGGACTAGCACAGATACGCAGTATTTT.